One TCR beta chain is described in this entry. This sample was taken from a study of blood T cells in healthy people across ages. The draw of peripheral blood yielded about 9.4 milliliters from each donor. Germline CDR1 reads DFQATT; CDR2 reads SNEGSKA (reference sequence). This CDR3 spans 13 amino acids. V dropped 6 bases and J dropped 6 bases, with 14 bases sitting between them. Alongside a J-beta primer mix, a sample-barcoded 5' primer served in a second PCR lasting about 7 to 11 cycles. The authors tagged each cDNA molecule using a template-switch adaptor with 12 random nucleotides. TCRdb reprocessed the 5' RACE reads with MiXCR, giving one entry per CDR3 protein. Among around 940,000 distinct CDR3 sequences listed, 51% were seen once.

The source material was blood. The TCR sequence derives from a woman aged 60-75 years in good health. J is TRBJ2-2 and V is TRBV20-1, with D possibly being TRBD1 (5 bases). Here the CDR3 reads CSALPQGSGELFF. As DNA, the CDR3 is TGCAGTGCCTTACCTCAGGGATCCGGGGAGCTGTTTTTT.